What follows are 17 T cell receptor beta chains derived from one specimen sequenced in a study of T cells in Graves' hyperthyroidism and ophthalmopathy. TCR beta CDR3 region amplification was performed from RNA transcripts. When the TCR CDR3 underwent first-round RT-PCR, the HTBI primer set was used. Using its own MiXCR run on the multiplex PCR reads, TCRdb lists one record per CDR3 protein. The sample gives approximately 400,000 distinct CDR3 sequences, 19% of which show up once; approximately 4% is in the top ten. What was sequenced was blood. These receptors all come from a woman aged 18-29 years with Graves' hyperthyroidism.

The rearrangement joins TRBV29-1 to TRBJ2-7; 10 nucleotides agree with TRBD1. The CDR3 runs to 13 residues. The germline gives CDR1 SQVTM, CDR2 ANQGSEA. V dropped 6 bases and J dropped 3; count of bases not matched to a gene: 5. CDR3 sequence: CSVGTGVNYEQYF. CDR3 DNA: TGCAGCGTGGGGACAGGGGTGAACTACGAGCAGTACTTC.

The CDR3 reads CASSLGSGGPNYGYTF. CDR3 bases: TGCGCCAGCAGCTTGGGGTCAGGGGGCCCTAACTATGGCTACACCTTC. The chain joins TRBV5-1 to TRBJ1-2, with 8 positions matching TRBD1. V shed 0 bases, J shed 0 bases, and the junction held 4 bases outside the gene matches. Germline assignment: CDR1 SGHRS and CDR2 YFSETQ. CDR3 length: 16 residues.

The chain employs TRBV19 and TRBJ2-2; D gene ambiguous. This CDR3 spans 14 amino acids. Deletions cut 0 bases from V and 5 bases from J, with 7 bases between. Germline values: CDR1 LNHDA, CDR2 SQIVND (reference sequence). Written as DNA, the CDR3 is TGTGCCAGTAGTATAGATGGGTGGACCGGGGAGCTGTTTTTT. Translation gives CASSIDGWTGELFF.

This chain links TRBV12-3 or TRBV12-4 with TRBJ1-1; weak D call: TRBD1 (6 bases). The CDR3 covers 14 residues. Trimming cost V 5 bases and J 4 bases, with 14 bases left between them. The CDR3 DNA reads as TGTGCCAGCAGTCCAGAGGTAGGGGGCACTGAAGCTTTCTTT. Translation: CASSPEVGGTEAFF.

In its sample, this clonotype was seen many times. The rearrangement links TRBV12-3 or TRBV12-4 to TRBJ1-5; D possibly corresponds to TRBD1 (5 bases). V was cut by 6 bases and J by 4 bases, with 10 bases left in between. The CDR3 is made up of 13 amino acids. CDR3 DNA sequence: TGTGCCAGCAGATCGGGGCAGAATCAGCCCCAGCATTTT. Protein: CASRSGQNQPQHF.

This clonotype has a handful of counts. This chain joins TRBV6-2 or TRBV6-3 and TRBJ2-3; unclear D gene. The CDR3 is made up of 14 amino acids. The V end lost 2 bases, the J end lost 2 bases, and 8 bases lay between the germline ends. Germline V lookup: CDR1 MNHEY, CDR2 SVGEGT. Written as DNA, the CDR3 is TGTGCCAGCAGTTACGGGCAGGCCACAGATACGCAGTATTTT. Translation gives CASSYGQATDTQYF.

Many counts were recorded for this clonotype. The chain has TRBV2 and TRBJ1-2; D unclear. Trimming left V 1 base short and J 8 bases short, with 2 bases between. Per germline, CDR1 SNHLY and CDR2 FYNNEI. The CDR3 sequence is 10 residues long. The CDR3 DNA sequence: TGTGCCAGCAGTGAAGAGGGCTACACCTTC. Translated: CASSEEGYTF.

The V gene is TRBV6-1, the J gene TRBJ1-1; D remains ambiguous. The CDR3 totals 13 residues. Germline lookup yields CDR1 MNHNS and CDR2 SASEGT. V lost 0 bases and J lost 9, with 11 bases in between. CDR3 protein: CASSEARPEKAFF. DNA for the CDR3: TGTGCCAGCAGTGAAGCGCGCCCGGAAAAAGCTTTCTTT.

This clonotype was seen many times. The rearrangement joins TRBV12-3 or TRBV12-4 to TRBJ1-2; a possible D gene is TRBD1 (5 bases). V gave up 2 bases and J gave up 6 bases, with 16 bases separating them. The CDR3 is 15 residues long. The DNA of the CDR3 is TGTGCCAGCAGTTTACCGGGTGCGGGGGTAAATGGCTACACCTTC. This gives the protein CASSLPGAGVNGYTF.

This clonotype showed up many times. The V and J genes are TRBV9 and TRBJ2-5; D gene unclear. Germline-derived CDR1 and CDR2 are SGDLS and YYNGEE. This CDR3 is built from 14 residues. Trimming took off 0 bases at V and 1 base at J, with 7 bases between the two ends. The CDR3 DNA reads TGTGCCAGCAGCGTAGATCACAGCCAAGAGACCCAGTACTTC. It codes for CASSVDHSQETQYF.

This clonotype was detected only once. The chain links TRBV7-8 to TRBJ2-7; 8 bases match TRBD2. This CDR3 comprises 14 residues. Germline assignment: CDR1 SGHVS and CDR2 FQNEAQ. Trimming at V came to 1 base and at J to 5 bases, leaving 4 bases not matched to a gene. The DNA of the CDR3 is TGTGCCAGCAGCTTAGGGACTAGCAGCGACGAGCAGTACTTC. Its protein product is CASSLGTSSDEQYF.

This clonotype occurred a few times. The V call is TRBV20-1, the J call TRBJ2-5; TRBD2 aligns across 8 bases. CDR3 length: 15 residues. V was pared by 3 bases and J by 1 base, with 7 bases of the junction left unmatched. The V gene's germline CDR1 is DFQATT and CDR2 SNEGSKA (reference sequence). The CDR3 is CSASIHRGGQETQYF. In DNA form, the CDR3 reads TGCAGTGCTAGTATCCATCGGGGGGGCCAAGAGACCCAGTACTTC.

The chain recombines TRBV6-1 with TRBJ1-2; D is perhaps TRBD1 (5 bases). The germline CDR1 and CDR2 sequences are MNHNS and SASEGT. Trimming removed 5 bases at V and 4 bases at J, with 14 bases between. The CDR3 covers 14 residues. The CDR3 reads CASSRDGGIYGYTF. The CDR3 DNA sequence: TGTGCCAGCAGTCGGGACGGGGGAATCTATGGCTACACCTTC.

This clonotype was recorded at least ten times. The chain recombines TRBV30 with TRBJ1-1; D ambiguous. Trimming pared 5 bases from V and 11 bases from J, leaving 21 bases between. CDR3 length: 13 amino acids. Looked up from germline, CDR1 is GTSNPN and CDR2 is SVGIG (reference sequence). CDR3 loop: CAWGVEGRRVAFF. The CDR3 nucleotides read TGTGCCTGGGGGGTTGAGGGCCGGAGAGTGGCTTTCTTT. Supplemented by reference TRBV30 and TRBJ1-1, the full variable domain reads SQTIHQWPATLVQPVGSPLSLECTVEGTSNPNLYWYRQAAGRGLQLLFYSVGIGQISSEVPQNLSASRPQDRQFILSSKKLLLSDSGFYLCAWGVEGRRVAFFGQGTRLTVV.

The chain combines TRBV11-2 with TRBJ2-7, with a possible D match to TRBD2 (6 bases). V was shortened by 4 bases and J by 3 bases, with 16 bases between the two germline ends. The CDR3 runs to 15 residues. Per germline, CDR1 SGHAT and CDR2 FQNNGV. The CDR3 spells CASSSPAGPIYEQYF. The DNA for the CDR3 is TGTGCCAGCAGCTCCCCTGCGGGACCGATCTACGAGCAGTACTTC.

This clonotype has at least ten counts. The V gene is TRBV27, the J gene TRBJ1-5; no clear D. Germline V lookup: CDR1 MNHEY, CDR2 SMNVEV (reference sequence). The CDR3 spans 12 residues. The ends were cut back, 4 bases at V and 7 bases at J, with 8 bases in the middle. The CDR3 region has the DNA TGTGCCAGCAGTTCCTTTGGGCAGCCCCAGCATTTT. As protein: CASSSFGQPQHF.

This clonotype was recorded at least ten times. The V gene is TRBV12-3 or TRBV12-4, the J gene TRBJ2-7; possibly TRBD1 or TRBD2 for D (5 bases each). The V and J ends lost 4 bases and 3 bases respectively, with 13 bases between them. This CDR3 is built from 14 residues. The CDR3 nucleotides are TGTGCCAGCAGTTCCAGGGAGTGGAGCTACGAGCAGTACTTC. Amino acid sequence: CASSSREWSYEQYF.